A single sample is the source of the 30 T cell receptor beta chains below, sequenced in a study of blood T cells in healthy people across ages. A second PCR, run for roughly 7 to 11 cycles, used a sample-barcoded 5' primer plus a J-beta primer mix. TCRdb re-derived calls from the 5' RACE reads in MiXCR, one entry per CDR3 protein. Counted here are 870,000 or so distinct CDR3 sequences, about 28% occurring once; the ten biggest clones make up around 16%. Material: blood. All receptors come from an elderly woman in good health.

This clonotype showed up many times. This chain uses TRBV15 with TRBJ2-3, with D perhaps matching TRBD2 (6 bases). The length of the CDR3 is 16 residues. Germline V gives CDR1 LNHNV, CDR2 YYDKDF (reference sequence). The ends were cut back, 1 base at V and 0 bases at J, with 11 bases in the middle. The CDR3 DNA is TGTGCCACCAGCAGAGGGAGGGGTTCTAGCACAGATACGCAGTATTTT. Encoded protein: CATSRGRGSSTDTQYF. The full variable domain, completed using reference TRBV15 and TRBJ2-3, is DAMVIQNPRYQVTQFGKPVTLSCSQTLNHNVMYWYQQKSSQAPKLLFHYYDKDFNNEADTPDNFQSRRPNTSFCFLDIRSPGLGDTAMYLCATSRGRGSSTDTQYFGPGTRLTVL.

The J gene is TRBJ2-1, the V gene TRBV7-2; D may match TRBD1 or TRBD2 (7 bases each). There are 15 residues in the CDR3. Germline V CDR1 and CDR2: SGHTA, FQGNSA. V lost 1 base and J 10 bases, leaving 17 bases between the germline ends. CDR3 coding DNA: TGTGCCAGCAGCTTAGTAGGGGGCGGGGGCGACGAGCAGTTCTTC. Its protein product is CASSLVGGGGDEQFF.

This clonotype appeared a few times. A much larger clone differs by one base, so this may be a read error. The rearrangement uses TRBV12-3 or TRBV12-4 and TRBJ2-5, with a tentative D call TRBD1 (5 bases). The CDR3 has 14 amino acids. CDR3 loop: CAGSPRRQKETQYF. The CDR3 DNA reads TGTGCCGGCAGTCCTCGTAGACAGAAAGAGACCCAGTACTTC.

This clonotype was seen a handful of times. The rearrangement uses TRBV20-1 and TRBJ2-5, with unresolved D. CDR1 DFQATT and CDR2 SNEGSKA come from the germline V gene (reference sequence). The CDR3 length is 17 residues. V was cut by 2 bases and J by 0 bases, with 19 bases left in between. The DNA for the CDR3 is TGCAGTGCTAGATCGTCTCTAAGTCGGCGGTACCAAGAGACCCAGTACTTC. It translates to CSARSSLSRRYQETQYF.

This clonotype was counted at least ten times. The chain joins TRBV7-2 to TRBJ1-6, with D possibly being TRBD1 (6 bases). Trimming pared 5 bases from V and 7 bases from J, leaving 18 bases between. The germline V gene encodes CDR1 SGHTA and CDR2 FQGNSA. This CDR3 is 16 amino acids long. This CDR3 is CASSPMGASGNSPLHF. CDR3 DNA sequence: TGTGCCAGCAGCCCCATGGGGGCGTCGGGGAATTCACCCCTCCACTTT. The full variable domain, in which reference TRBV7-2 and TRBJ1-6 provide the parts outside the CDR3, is GAGVSQSPSNKVTEKGKDVELRCDPISGHTALYWYRQSLGQGLEFLIYFQGNSAPDKSGLPSDRFSAERTGGSVSTLTIQRTQQEDSAVYLCASSPMGASGNSPLHFGNGTRLTVT.

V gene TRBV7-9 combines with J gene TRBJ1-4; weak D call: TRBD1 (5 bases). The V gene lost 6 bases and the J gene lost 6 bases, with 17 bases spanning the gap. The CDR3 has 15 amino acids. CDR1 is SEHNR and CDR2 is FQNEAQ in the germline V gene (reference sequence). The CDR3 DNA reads TGTGCCAGCAGTTTCCCCAGGCAGGGCTATGAAAAACTGTTTTTT. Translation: CASSFPRQGYEKLFF.

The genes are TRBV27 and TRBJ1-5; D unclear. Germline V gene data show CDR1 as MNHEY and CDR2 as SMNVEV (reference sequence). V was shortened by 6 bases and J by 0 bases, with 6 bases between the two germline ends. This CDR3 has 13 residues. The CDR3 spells CASSWASNQPQHF. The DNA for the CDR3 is TGTGCCAGCAGCTGGGCTAGCAATCAGCCCCAGCATTTT.

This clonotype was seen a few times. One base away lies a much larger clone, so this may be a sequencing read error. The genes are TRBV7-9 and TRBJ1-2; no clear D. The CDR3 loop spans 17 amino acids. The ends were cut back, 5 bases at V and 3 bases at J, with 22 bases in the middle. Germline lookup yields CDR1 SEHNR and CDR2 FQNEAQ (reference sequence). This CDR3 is CASSASLVPPEDYGYTF. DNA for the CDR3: TGTGCCAGCAGCGCCTCCTTAGTCCCTCCCGAGGACTATGGCTACACCTTC. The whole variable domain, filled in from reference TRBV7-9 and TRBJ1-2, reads DTGVSQNPRHKITKRGQNVTFRCDPISEHNRLYWYRQTLGQGPEFLTYFQNEAQLEKSRLLSDRFSAERPKGSFSTLEIQRTEQGDSAMYLCASSASLVPPEDYGYTFGSGTRLTVV.

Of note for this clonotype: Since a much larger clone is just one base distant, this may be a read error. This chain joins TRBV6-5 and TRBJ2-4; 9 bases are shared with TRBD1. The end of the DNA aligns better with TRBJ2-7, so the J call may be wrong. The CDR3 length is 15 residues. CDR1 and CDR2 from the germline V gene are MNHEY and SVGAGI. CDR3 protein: CASSPLQGARGEQYF. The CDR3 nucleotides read TGTGCCAGCAGTCCCCTACAGGGGGCGCGGGGCGAGCAGTACTTC.

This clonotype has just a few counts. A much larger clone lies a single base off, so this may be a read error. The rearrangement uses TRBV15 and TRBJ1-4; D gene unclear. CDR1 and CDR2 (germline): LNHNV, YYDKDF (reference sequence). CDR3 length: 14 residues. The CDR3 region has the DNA TGTGCCACCACAAACGAGTGGGCTGATGAAAAACGGTTTTTT. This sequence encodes CATTNEWADEKRFF.

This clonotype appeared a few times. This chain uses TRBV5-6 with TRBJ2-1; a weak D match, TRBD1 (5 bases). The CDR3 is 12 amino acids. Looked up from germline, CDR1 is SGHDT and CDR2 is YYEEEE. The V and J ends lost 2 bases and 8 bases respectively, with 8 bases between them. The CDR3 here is CASSLQVDEQFF. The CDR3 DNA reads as TGTGCCAGCAGCTTACAGGTAGATGAGCAGTTCTTC.

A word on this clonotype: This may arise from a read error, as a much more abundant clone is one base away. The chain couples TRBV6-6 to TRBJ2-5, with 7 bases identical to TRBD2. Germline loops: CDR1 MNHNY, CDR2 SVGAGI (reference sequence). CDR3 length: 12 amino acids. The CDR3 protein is CASSSLRETRYF. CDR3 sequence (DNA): TGTGCCAGCAGTTCCTTGCGGGAGACCCGGTACTTC.

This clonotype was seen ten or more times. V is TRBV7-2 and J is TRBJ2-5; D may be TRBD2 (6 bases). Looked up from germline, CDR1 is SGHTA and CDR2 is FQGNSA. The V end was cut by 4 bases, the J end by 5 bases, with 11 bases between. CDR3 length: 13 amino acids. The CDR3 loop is CASSYPGVETQYF. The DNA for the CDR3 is TGTGCCAGCAGCTATCCGGGGGTGGAGACCCAGTACTTC.

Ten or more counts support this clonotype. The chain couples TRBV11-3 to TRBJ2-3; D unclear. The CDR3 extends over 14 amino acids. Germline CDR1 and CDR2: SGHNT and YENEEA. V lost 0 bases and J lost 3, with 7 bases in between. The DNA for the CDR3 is TGTGCCAGCAGCTTAGATTCGGCAACAGATACGCAGTATTTT. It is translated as CASSLDSATDTQYF.

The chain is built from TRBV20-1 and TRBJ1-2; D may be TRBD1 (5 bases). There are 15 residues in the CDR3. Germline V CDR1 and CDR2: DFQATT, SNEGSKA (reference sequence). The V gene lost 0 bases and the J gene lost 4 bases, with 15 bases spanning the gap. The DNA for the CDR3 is TGCAGTGCTAGAGAAACCCTCCGGGGGATCTATGGCTACACCTTC. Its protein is CSARETLRGIYGYTF.

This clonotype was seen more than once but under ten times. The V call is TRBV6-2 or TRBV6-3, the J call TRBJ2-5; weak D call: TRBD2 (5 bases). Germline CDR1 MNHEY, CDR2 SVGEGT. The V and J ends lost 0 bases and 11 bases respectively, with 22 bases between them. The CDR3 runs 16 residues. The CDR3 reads CASSYSDRDYLLEQYF. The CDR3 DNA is TGTGCCAGCAGTTACTCCGACCGGGATTACCTACTAGAGCAGTACTTC.

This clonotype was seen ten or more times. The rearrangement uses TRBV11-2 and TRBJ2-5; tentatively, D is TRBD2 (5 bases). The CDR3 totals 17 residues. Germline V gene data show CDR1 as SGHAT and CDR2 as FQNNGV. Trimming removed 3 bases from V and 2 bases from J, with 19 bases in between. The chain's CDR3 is CASSFDRLPGWQETQYF. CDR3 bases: TGTGCCAGCAGCTTCGACCGCCTGCCGGGGTGGCAAGAGACCCAGTACTTC. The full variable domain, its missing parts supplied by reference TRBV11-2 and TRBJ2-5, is EAGVAQSPRYKIIEKRQSVAFWCNPISGHATLYWYQQILGQGPKLLIQFQNNGVVDDSQLPKDRFSAERLKGVDSTLKIQPAKLEDSAVYLCASSFDRLPGWQETQYFGPGTRLLVL.

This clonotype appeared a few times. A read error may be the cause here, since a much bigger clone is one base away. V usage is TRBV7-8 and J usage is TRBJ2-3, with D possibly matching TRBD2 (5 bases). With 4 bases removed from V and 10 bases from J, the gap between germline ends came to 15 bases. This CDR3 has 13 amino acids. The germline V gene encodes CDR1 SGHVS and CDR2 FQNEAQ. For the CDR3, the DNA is TGTGCCAGCAGCTCAAACTCGAAGGGAGCGCAGTATTTT. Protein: CASSSNSKGAQYF.

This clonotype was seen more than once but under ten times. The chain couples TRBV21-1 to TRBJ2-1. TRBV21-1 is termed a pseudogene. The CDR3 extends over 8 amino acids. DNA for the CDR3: TGTGCCAGCAGCATGCAGTTCTTC. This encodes CASSMQFF.

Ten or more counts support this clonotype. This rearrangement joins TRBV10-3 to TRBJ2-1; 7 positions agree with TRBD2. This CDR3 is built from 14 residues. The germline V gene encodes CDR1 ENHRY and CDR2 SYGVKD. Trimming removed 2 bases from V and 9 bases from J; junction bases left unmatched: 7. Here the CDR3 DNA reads TGTGCCATCAGTGAGGGACTAGGGCGGGGTGAGCAGTTCTTC. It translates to CAISEGLGRGEQFF.

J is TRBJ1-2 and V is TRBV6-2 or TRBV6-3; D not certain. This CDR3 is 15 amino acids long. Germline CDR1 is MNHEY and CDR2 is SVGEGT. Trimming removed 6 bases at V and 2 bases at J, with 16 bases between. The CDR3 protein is CASSLDRTVNYGYTF. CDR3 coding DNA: TGTGCCAGCAGCTTAGACCGGACGGTCAACTATGGCTACACCTTC.

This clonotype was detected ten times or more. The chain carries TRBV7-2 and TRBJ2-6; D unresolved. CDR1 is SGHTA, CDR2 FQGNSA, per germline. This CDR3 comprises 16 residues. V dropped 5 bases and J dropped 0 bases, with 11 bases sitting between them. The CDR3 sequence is CASSPSVGSGANVLTF. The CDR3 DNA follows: TGTGCCAGCAGCCCCTCGGTTGGCTCTGGGGCCAACGTCCTGACTTTC.

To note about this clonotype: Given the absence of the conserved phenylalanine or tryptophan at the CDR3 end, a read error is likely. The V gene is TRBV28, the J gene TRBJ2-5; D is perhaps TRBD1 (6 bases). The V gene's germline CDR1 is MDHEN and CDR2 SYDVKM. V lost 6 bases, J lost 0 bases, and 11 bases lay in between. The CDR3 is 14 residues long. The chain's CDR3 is CASRGALYQETQYL. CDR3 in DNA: TGTGCCAGCAGGGGGGCTTTGTACCAAGAGACCCAGTACTTA.

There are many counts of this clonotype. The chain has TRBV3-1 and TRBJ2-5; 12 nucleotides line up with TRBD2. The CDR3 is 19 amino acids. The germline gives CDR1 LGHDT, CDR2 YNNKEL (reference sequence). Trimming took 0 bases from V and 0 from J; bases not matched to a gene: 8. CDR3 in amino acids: CASSQDRASGGAYQETQYF. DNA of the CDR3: TGTGCCAGCAGCCAAGACCGGGCTAGCGGGGGGGCATACCAAGAGACCCAGTACTTC.

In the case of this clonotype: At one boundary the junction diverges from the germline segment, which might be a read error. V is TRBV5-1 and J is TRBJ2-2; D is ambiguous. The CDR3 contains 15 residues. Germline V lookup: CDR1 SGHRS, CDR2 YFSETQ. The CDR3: CASSLPVPNTEELFF. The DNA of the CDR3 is TGCGCCAGCAGCTTGCCTGTTCCGAACACCGAGGAGCTGTTTTTT.

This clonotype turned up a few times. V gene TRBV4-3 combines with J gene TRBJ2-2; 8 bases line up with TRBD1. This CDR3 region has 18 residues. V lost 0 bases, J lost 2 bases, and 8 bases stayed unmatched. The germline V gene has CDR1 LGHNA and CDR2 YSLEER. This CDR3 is CASSQETATGVNTGELFF. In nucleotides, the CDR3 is TGCGCCAGCAGCCAAGAAACCGCGACAGGGGTTAACACCGGGGAGCTGTTTTTT.

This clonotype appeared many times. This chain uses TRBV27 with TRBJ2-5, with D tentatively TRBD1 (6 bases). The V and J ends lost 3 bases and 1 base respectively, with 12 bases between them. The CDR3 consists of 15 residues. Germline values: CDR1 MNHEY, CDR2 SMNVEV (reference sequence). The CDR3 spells CASSFWGPSQETQYF. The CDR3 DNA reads TGTGCCAGCAGTTTCTGGGGGCCGAGCCAAGAGACCCAGTACTTC.

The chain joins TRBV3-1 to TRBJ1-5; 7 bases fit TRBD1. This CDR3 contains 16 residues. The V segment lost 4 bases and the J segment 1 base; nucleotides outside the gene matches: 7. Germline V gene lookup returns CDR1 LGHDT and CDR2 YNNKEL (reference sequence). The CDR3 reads CASSRGGRASNQPQHF. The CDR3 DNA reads TGTGCCAGCAGCCGAGGGGGCAGGGCCAGCAATCAGCCCCAGCATTTT.

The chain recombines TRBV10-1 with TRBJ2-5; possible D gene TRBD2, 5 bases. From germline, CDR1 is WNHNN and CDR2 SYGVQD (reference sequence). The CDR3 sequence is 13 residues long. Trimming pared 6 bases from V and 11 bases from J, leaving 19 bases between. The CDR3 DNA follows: TGCGCCAGCAGCCCCTTACGGGGTGGTGAGCAGTACTTC. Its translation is CASSPLRGGEQYF.

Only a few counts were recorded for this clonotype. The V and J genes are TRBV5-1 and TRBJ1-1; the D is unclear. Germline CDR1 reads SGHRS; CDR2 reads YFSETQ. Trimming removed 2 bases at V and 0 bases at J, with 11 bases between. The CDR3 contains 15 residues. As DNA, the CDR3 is TGCGCCAGCAGCTTCTTCGCCGAGTTGAACACTGAAGCTTTCTTT. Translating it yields CASSFFAELNTEAFF.